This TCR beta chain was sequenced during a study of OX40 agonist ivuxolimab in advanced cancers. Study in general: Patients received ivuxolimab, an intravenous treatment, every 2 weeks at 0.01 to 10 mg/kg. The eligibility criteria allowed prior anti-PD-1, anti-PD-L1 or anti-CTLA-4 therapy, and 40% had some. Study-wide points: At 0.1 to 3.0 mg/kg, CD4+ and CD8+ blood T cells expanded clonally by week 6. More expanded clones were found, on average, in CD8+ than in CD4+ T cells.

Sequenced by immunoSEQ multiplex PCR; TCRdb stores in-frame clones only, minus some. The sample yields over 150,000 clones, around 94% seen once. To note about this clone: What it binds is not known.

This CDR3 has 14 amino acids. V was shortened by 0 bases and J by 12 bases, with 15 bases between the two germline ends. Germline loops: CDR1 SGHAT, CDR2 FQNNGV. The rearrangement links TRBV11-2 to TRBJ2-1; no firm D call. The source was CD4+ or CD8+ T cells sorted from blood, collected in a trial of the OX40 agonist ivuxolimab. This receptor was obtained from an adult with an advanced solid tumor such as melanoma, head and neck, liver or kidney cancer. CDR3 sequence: CASSLDGWDRTQFF. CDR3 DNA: TGTGCCAGCAGCTTAGACGGGTGGGATAGGACGCAGTTCTTC.